This T cell receptor beta chain came from a study of blood T cell repertoires in COVID-19. The overall study: Samples taken during acute and convalescent COVID-19 were collected in the United States, Italy and Spain. Nucleic acid was either cDNA or gDNA, and it came from T cells, B-cell-depleted T cells, or PBMCs.

Germline loops: CDR1 SNHLY, CDR2 FYNNEI. V was clipped by 6 bases and J by 4 bases; unmatched bases: 6. This CDR3 is built from 14 residues. In the original workflow: The authors estimated nucleated cell counts from reference gene primer amplification. Profiling relied on immunoSEQ multiplex PCR, and the TCRdb table lists in-frame clones only, not all of them. The V and J calls and clone size are taken from that table; D and trimming were inferred from the DNA. The table lists roughly 18,000 clones, 91% of them singletons. Sequenced sample: peripheral blood. The clonotype originates from a human donor in a cohort sampled during active COVID-19. The rearrangement links TRBV2 to TRBJ2-3; 8 nucleotides agree with TRBD2. This CDR3 reads CASSGGAGPDTQYF. The CDR3, as DNA: TGTGCCAGCAGCGGGGGGGCGGGTCCAGATACGCAGTATTTT.